A single T cell receptor beta chain is shown here with its context. Per the study methods: Reference gene primer amplification gave nucleated cell count estimates. TCRdb's table, derived via immunoSEQ multiplex PCR, lists solely in-frame clones and lacks some. V and J calls and clone size are those listed in that table; D and trimming were worked out from the DNA. This sample has 120,000 or so clones, with just under 90% found just once. This CDR3 has 14 residues. Germline values: CDR1 SGHRS, CDR2 YFSETQ. Trimming took 2 bases from V and 8 from J, leaving 13 bases between them. These data originate in a study of blood T cell repertoires in COVID-19. Across the whole study: Donors in the United States, Italy and Spain gave samples during acute or convalescent COVID-19. Sources were T cells, B-cell-depleted T cells, or PBMCs; the material itself was cDNA or gDNA.

Specimen: peripheral blood. The sequence came from a woman between 45 and 65 years old with acute or convalescent COVID-19. This rearrangement joins TRBV5-1 to TRBJ1-4; tentative D call: TRBD1 (6 bases). CDR3 loop: CASSLSQGKEKLFF. CDR3 DNA sequence: TGCGCCAGCAGCTTATCACAGGGAAAGGAAAAACTGTTTTTT.